This TCR beta chain was found in a study of blood T cell repertoires in COVID-19. The wider study: The United States, Italy and Spain supplied acute and convalescent COVID-19 samples. The cDNA or gDNA used as material had been derived from T cells, B-cell-depleted T cells, or PBMCs.

Patients of the Seattle cohort, enrolled during active infection, were followed longitudinally. V lost 3 bases, J lost 4 bases, and 14 bases lay in between. Germline V CDR1 and CDR2: SGHTS, YDEGEE. The CDR3 contains 15 residues. Original analysis: Estimates of nucleated cell counts were drawn from the amplification of reference gene primers. Method: immunoSEQ multiplex PCR; TCRdb's copy keeps in-frame clones and lacks some. V, J and clone size reflect that table, while D and trimming were determined from the DNA. The sample yields 200,000 to 250,000 clones, around 80% seen once. This sequence was found in a woman between 25 and 40 years old with COVID-19, enrolled during active disease. The sample consisted of peripheral blood. The chain joins TRBV5-8 to TRBJ1-5, with TRBD1 as a possible D gene (5 bases). The CDR3 DNA sequence: TGTGCCAGCAGCTGGCGGGACGTACCGAATCAGCCCCAGCATTTT. As protein: CASSWRDVPNQPQHF.